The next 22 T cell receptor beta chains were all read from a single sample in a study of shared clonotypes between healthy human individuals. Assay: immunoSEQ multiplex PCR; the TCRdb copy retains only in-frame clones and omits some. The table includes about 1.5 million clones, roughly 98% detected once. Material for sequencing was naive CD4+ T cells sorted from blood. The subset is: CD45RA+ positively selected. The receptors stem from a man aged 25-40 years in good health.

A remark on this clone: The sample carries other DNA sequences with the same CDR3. DNA of the CDR3: TGTGCCAGCAGCCAAGATCGTACTAGCGGGAGGGCGGGGGAAGAGACCCAGTACTTC. This sequence encodes CASSQDRTSGRAGEETQYF. V usage is TRBV4-2 and J usage is TRBJ2-5, with 13 bases lining up with TRBD2. Germline trimming cut 0 bases from V and 3 bases from J; bases unmatched to any gene: 10. The CDR3 is 19 amino acids. Looked up from germline, CDR1 is LGHNA and CDR2 is YNFKEQ.

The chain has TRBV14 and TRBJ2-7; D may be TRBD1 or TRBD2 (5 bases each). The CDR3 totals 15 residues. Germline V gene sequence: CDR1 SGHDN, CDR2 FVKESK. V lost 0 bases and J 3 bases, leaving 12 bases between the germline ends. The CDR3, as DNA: TGTGCCAGCAGCCAAGAAAGGGGACCCTTCTACGAGCAGTACTTC. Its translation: CASSQERGPFYEQYF.

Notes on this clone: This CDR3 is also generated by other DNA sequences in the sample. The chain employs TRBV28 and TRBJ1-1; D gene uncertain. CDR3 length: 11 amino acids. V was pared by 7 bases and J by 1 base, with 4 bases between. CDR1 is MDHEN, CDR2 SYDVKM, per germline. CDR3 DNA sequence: TGTGCCAGCATTGGGAACACTGAAGCTTTCTTT. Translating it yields CASIGNTEAFF.

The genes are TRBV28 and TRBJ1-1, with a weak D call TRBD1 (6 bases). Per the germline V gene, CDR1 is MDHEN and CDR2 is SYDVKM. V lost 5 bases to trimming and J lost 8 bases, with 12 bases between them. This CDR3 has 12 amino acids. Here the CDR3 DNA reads TGTGCCAGCAGTCTAGGACAGAGAGAAGCTTTCTTT. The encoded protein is CASSLGQREAFF.

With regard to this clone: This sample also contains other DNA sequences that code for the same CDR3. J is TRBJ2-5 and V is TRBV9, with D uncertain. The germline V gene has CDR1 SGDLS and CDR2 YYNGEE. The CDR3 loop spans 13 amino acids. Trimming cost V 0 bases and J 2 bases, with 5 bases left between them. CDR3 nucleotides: TGTGCCAGCAGCGTAGCTAATCAAGAGACCCAGTACTTC. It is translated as CASSVANQETQYF. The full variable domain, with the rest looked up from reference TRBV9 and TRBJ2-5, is DSGVTQTPKHLITATGQRVTLRCSPRSGDLSVYWYQQSLDQGLQFLIQYYNGEERAKGNILERFSAQQFPDLHSELNLSSLELGDSALYFCASSVANQETQYFGPGTRLLVL.

The DNA for the CDR3 is TGTGCCAGCAGCTTACGACAGGGAATGGTTAGCAATCAGCCCCAGCATTTT. Its protein is CASSLRQGMVSNQPQHF. This rearrangement joins TRBV5-6 to TRBJ1-5; TRBD1 matches at 7 bases. Trimming cost V 2 bases and J 0 bases; bases outside gene matches: 8. Looked up from germline, CDR1 is SGHDT and CDR2 is YYEEEE. The CDR3 covers 17 residues.

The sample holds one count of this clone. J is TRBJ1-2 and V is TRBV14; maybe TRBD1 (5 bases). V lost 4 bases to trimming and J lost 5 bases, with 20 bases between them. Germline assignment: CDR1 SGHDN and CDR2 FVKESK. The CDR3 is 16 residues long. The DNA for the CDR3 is TGTGCCAGCAGCCCCGGGTTTCTCTCCAGGGTTTATGGCTACACCTTC. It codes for CASSPGFLSRVYGYTF.

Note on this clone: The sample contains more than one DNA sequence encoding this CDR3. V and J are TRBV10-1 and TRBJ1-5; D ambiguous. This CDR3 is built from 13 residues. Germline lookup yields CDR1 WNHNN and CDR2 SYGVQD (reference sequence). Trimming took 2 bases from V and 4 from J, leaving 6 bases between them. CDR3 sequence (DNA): TGCGCCAGCAGTGAGACCGGTAATCAGCCCCAGCATTTT. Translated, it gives CASSETGNQPQHF.

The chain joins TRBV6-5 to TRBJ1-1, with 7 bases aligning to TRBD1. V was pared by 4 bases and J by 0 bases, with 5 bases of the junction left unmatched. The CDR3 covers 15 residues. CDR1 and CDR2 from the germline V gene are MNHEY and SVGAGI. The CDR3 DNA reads TGTGCCAGCAGTTTCGGGGACAGAATGAACACTGAAGCTTTCTTT. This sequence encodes CASSFGDRMNTEAFF.

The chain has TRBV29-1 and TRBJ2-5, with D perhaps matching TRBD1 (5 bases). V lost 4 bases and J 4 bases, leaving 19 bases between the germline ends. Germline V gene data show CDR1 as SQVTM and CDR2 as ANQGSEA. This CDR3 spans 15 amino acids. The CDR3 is CSVGLAQGKGETQYF. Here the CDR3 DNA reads TGCAGCGTTGGTCTGGCTCAGGGTAAAGGAGAGACCCAGTACTTC.

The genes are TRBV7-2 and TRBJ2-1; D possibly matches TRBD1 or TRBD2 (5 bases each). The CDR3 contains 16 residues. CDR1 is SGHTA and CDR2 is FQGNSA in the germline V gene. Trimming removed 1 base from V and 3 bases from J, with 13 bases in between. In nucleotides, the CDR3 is TGTGCCAGCAGCTTAGGAGGGTTCAGGGACTACAATGAGCAGTTCTTC. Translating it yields CASSLGGFRDYNEQFF.

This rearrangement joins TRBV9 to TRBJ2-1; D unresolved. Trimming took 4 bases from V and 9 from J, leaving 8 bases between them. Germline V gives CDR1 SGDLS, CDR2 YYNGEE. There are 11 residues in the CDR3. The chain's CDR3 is CASSITGEQFF. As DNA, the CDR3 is TGTGCCAGCAGCATTACGGGTGAGCAGTTCTTC.

CDR3 nucleotides: TGTGCCAGCAGTTTGGGGGCCGGTCTAGGGACAGGGGGAACTGAAGCTTTCTTT. Amino acids: CASSLGAGLGTGGTEAFF. V is TRBV28 and J is TRBJ1-1; TRBD1 agrees at 11 bases. The length of the CDR3 is 18 residues. Germline CDR1 MDHEN, CDR2 SYDVKM. Trimming took 3 bases from V and 5 from J; bases not matched to a gene: 14.

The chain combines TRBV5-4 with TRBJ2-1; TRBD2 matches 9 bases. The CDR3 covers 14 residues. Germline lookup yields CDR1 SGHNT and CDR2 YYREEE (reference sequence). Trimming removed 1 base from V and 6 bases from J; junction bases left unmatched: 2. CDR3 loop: CASSLLAGSNEQFF. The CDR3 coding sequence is TGTGCCAGCAGCTTGCTAGCGGGAAGCAATGAGCAGTTCTTC. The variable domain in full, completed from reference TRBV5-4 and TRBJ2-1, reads ETGVTQSPTHLIKTRGQQVTLRCSSQSGHNTVSWYQQALGQGPQFIFQYYREEENGRGNFPPRFSGLQFPNYSSELNVNALELDDSALYLCASSLLAGSNEQFFGPGTRLTVL.

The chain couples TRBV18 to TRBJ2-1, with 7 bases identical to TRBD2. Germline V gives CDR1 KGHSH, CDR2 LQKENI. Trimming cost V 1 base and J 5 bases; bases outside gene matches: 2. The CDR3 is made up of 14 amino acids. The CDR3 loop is CASSPLTSDNEQFF. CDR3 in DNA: TGTGCCAGCTCACCACTTACTAGCGACAATGAGCAGTTCTTC.

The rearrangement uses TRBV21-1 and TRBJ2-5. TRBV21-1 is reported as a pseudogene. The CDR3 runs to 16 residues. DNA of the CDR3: TGTGCCAGCAGCAAATTCCGCCAGGCAGACGGGGAGACCCAGTACTTC. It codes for CASSKFRQADGETQYF.

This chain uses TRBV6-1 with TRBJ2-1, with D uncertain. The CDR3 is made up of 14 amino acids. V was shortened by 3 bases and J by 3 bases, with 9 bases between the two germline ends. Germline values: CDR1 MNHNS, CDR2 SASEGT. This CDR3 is CASSDSIGYNEQFF. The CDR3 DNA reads TGTGCCAGCAGTGACAGTATCGGCTACAATGAGCAGTTCTTC.

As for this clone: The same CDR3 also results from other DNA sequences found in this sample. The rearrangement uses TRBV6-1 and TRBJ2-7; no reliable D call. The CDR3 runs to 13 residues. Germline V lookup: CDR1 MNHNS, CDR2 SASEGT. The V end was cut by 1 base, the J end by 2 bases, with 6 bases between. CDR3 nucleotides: TGTGCCAGCAGTGAAGGCGGAACCTACGAGCAGTACTTC. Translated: CASSEGGTYEQYF.

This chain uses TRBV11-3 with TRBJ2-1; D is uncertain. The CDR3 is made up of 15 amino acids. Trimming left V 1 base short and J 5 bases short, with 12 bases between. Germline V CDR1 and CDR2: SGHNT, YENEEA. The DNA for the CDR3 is TGTGCCAGCAGCTTAGCAAGTTACCCCGACAATGAGCAGTTCTTC. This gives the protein CASSLASYPDNEQFF.

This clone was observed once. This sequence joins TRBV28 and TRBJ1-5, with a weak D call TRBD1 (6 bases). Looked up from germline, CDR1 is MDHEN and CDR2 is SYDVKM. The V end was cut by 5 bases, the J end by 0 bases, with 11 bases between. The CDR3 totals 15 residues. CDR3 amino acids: CASSTGQSSNQPQHF. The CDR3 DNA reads TGTGCCAGCAGTACGGGACAAAGTAGCAATCAGCCCCAGCATTTT.

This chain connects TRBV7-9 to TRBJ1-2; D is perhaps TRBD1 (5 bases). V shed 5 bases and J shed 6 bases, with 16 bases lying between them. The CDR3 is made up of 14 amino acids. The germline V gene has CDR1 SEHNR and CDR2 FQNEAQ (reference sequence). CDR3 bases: TGTGCCAGCAGCAAGGTTATCCAGGGAGATGGCTACACCTTC. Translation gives CASSKVIQGDGYTF.

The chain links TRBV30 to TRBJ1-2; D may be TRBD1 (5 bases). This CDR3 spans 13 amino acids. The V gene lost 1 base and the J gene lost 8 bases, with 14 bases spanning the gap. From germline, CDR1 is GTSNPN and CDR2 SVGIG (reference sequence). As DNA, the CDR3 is TGTGCCTGGAGTGCGATGCGGGGCATGGGCTACACCTTC. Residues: CAWSAMRGMGYTF.